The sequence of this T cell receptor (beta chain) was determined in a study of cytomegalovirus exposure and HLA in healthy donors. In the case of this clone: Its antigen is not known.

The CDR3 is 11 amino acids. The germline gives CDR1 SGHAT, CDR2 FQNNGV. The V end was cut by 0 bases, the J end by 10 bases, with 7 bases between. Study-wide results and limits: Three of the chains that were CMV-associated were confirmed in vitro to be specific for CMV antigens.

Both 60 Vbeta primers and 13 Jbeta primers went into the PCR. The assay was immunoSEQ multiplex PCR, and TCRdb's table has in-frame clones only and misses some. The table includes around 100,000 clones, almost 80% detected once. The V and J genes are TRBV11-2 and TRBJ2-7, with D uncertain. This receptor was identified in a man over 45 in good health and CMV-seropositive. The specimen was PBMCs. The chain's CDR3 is CASSLEGAQYF. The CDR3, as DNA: TGTGCCAGCAGCTTAGAGGGCGCCCAGTACTTC. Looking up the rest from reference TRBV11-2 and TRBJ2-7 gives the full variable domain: EAGVAQSPRYKIIEKRQSVAFWCNPISGHATLYWYQQILGQGPKLLIQFQNNGVVDDSQLPKDRFSAERLKGVDSTLKIQPAKLEDSAVYLCASSLEGAQYFGPGTRLTVT.